This is a list of T cell receptor beta chains from one sample in a study of T cell responses to AZD1222 COVID-19 vaccine. Generated by immunoSEQ multiplex PCR, the TCRdb table keeps only in-frame clones and is missing some. Seen here are more than 100,000 clones, roughly 90% observed once, and the top ten hold 1.5% to 2%. Sequenced material: peripheral blood, taken on day 0 of AZD1222 vaccination. The source of these receptors is an adult in good health. Each CDR3 is given with its conserved first and last residue. The order of the fields is D gene, J gene, V gene, clone size, CDR3 protein, CDR3 DNA. The D gene is left open where the match is weak. Clone size, where shown, is once, few, many, or a class for clones that have expanded.

D: -
J: TRBJ2-3
V: TRBV9
size: -
CDR3: CASSVARTGSLQYF
DNA: TGTGCCAGCAGCGTAGCCCGAACAGGGTCCCTCCAGTATTTT

D: -
J: TRBJ1-6
V: TRBV27
size: -
CDR3: CASSPTAISPLHF
DNA: TGTGCCAGCAGCCCCACTGCGATTTCACCCCTCCACTTT

D: -
J: TRBJ1-3
V: TRBV27
size: -
CDR3: CASSGMPRGDTIYF
DNA: TGTGCCAGCAGTGGGATGCCTAGGGGGGACACCATATATTTT

D: TRBD1
J: TRBJ1-1
V: TRBV20-1
size: -
CDR3: CSAGGQGNTEAFF
DNA: TGCAGTGCTGGTGGACAGGGGAACACTGAAGCTTTCTTT

D: -
J: TRBJ1-3
V: TRBV19
size: -
CDR3: CASSTQDGNTIYF
DNA: TGTGCCAGTAGTACACAAGATGGAAACACCATATATTTT

D: TRBD2
J: TRBJ2-2
V: TRBV5-1
size: -
CDR3: CASSLDPGGRNTGELFF
DNA: TGCGCCAGCAGCTTGGATCCGGGGGGGAGGAACACCGGGGAGCTGTTTTTT

D: -
J: TRBJ2-6
V: TRBV7-2
size: -
CDR3: CASSPRRVAGANVLTF
DNA: TGTGCCAGCAGCCCCAGAAGGGTAGCTGGGGCCAACGTCCTGACTTTC

D: -
J: TRBJ2-2
V: TRBV30
size: once
CDR3: CAWRENTGELFF
DNA: TGTGCCTGGAGAGAAAACACCGGGGAGCTGTTTTTT

D: TRBD1
J: TRBJ2-7
V: TRBV27
size: -
CDR3: CASSFPSGQEYF
DNA: TGTGCCAGCAGTTTTCCCTCGGGACAGGAGTACTTC

D: TRBD1
J: TRBJ1-2
V: TRBV9
size: -
CDR3: CASSVGGTGGFYGYTF
DNA: TGTGCCAGCAGCGTAGGGGGGACAGGAGGATTCTATGGCTACACCTTC

D: -
J: TRBJ2-5
V: TRBV11-2
size: -
CDR3: CASGWGETQYF
DNA: TGTGCCAGCGGGTGGGGAGAGACCCAGTACTTC

D: -
J: TRBJ1-1
V: TRBV4-2
size: -
CDR3: CASSQDLIPRYTEAFF
DNA: TGTGCCAGCAGCCAAGACTTGATCCCAAGATACACTGAAGCTTTCTTT

D: -
J: TRBJ2-7
V: TRBV3-1/TRBV3-2
size: -
CDR3: CASSQDLGRGMIGEQYF
DNA: TGTGCCAGCAGCCAAGATTTGGGCAGGGGAATGATAGGCGAGCAGTACTTC

D: -
J: TRBJ1-2
V: TRBV18
size: -
CDR3: CASSPGWDYGYTF
DNA: TGTGCCAGCTCACCGGGTTGGGATTATGGCTACACCTTC

D: -
J: TRBJ2-3
V: TRBV2
size: once
CDR3: CASRRRGQSTDTQYF
DNA: TGTGCCAGCAGGAGGCGGGGCCAGAGCACAGATACGCAGTATTTT

D: TRBD2
J: TRBJ2-7
V: TRBV19
size: -
CDR3: CASRFGTSDEQYF
DNA: TGTGCCAGTAGATTCGGGACTAGCGACGAGCAGTACTTC

D: TRBD1
J: TRBJ1-5
V: TRBV12-5
size: once
CDR3: CASGLRPGQGNQPQHF
DNA: TGTGCTAGTGGTTTGCGCCCGGGACAGGGGAATCAGCCCCAGCATTTT

D: -
J: TRBJ1-5
V: TRBV15
size: -
CDR3: CATSREGSSNQPQHF
DNA: TGTGCCACCAGCAGAGAGGGGAGCAGCAATCAGCCCCAGCATTTT

D: TRBD1
J: TRBJ2-6
V: TRBV3-1/TRBV3-2
size: -
CDR3: CASIQQGRYHSGANVLTF
DNA: TGTGCCAGCATCCAACAGGGGCGATACCACTCTGGGGCCAACGTCCTGACTTTC

D: -
J: TRBJ1-1
V: TRBV4-1
size: -
CDR3: CASRGTLKNTEAFF
DNA: TGCGCCAGCCGCGGGACACTAAAGAACACTGAAGCTTTCTTT

D: -
J: TRBJ2-1
V: TRBV14
size: -
CDR3: CASSQESGEQFF
DNA: TGTGCCAGCAGCCAAGAGTCCGGCGAGCAGTTCTTC

D: -
J: TRBJ1-3
V: TRBV5-1
size: -
CDR3: CASSLGNAGGNTIYF
DNA: TGCGCCAGCAGCTTGGGTAATGCGGGTGGAAACACCATATATTTT

D: -
J: TRBJ2-3
V: TRBV24-1
size: -
CDR3: CATAHRSLSDTQYF
DNA: TGTGCCACCGCACACAGGTCCCTGTCGGATACGCAGTATTTT

D: -
J: TRBJ1-1
V: TRBV7-9
size: -
CDR3: CASSPFGTSPEAFF
DNA: TGTGCCAGCAGCCCCTTCGGGACATCCCCTGAAGCTTTCTTT

D: -
J: TRBJ2-3
V: TRBV18
size: -
CDR3: CASSRSTDTQYF
DNA: TGTGCCAGCTCACGGAGCACAGATACGCAGTATTTT

D: -
J: TRBJ1-1
V: TRBV19
size: once
CDR3: CASSIGGYTEAFF
DNA: TGTGCCAGTAGTATAGGAGGGTACACTGAAGCTTTCTTT

D: -
J: TRBJ2-7
V: TRBV6-2/TRBV6-3
size: -
CDR3: CASSYSGEQYF
DNA: TGTGCCAGCAGTTACTCTGGGGAGCAGTACTTC

D: -
J: TRBJ1-1
V: TRBV28
size: -
CDR3: CASRVRVMNTEAFF
DNA: TGTGCCAGCAGGGTGAGAGTCATGAACACTGAAGCTTTCTTT

D: TRBD1
J: TRBJ1-5
V: TRBV7-9
size: -
CDR3: CASSSGGGASNQPQHF
DNA: TGTGCCAGCAGCTCAGGAGGGGGCGCTAGCAATCAGCCCCAGCATTTT

D: TRBD2
J: TRBJ2-3
V: TRBV28
size: -
CDR3: CASIPAGWTDTQYF
DNA: TGTGCCAGCATTCCAGCGGGATGGACAGATACGCAGTATTTT

D: TRBD1
J: TRBJ1-2
V: TRBV6-5
size: -
CDR3: CASSYSRKTGEVGYTF
DNA: TGTGCCAGCAGTTACTCCCGAAAGACAGGGGAGGTTGGCTACACCTTC

D: TRBD2
J: TRBJ2-7
V: TRBV7-9
size: -
CDR3: CASSPLFRLAGGRSYEQYF
DNA: TGTGCCAGCAGCCCCTTATTCCGACTAGCGGGAGGACGCTCCTACGAGCAGTACTTC

D: -
J: TRBJ2-3
V: TRBV6-2/TRBV6-3
size: -
CDR3: CASSYSKRQNTDTQYF
DNA: TGTGCCAGCAGTTACTCGAAACGACAGAACACAGATACGCAGTATTTT

D: TRBD1
J: TRBJ2-3
V: TRBV6-5
size: -
CDR3: CASSYDRGADTQYF
DNA: TGTGCCAGCAGTTACGACAGGGGTGCAGATACGCAGTATTTT

D: -
J: TRBJ2-3
V: TRBV12-5
size: -
CDR3: CASGPGLSTDTQYF
DNA: TGTGCTAGTGGACCTGGACTAAGCACAGATACGCAGTATTTT

D: -
J: TRBJ1-1
V: TRBV18
size: -
CDR3: CASSPEPQGRTEAFF
DNA: TGTGCCAGCTCCCCGGAACCTCAGGGTCGCACTGAAGCTTTCTTT

D: -
J: TRBJ1-5
V: TRBV2
size: -
CDR3: CASSARAGYQPQHF
DNA: TGTGCCAGCAGTGCCAGGGCAGGGTATCAGCCCCAGCATTTT

D: -
J: TRBJ2-7
V: TRBV27
size: -
CDR3: CASRSVGQRVYEQYF
DNA: TGTGCCAGCCGATCTGTAGGACAGAGAGTCTACGAGCAGTACTTC

D: TRBD1
J: TRBJ1-4
V: TRBV7-9
size: -
CDR3: CASSFDRGSAELFF
DNA: TGTGCCAGCAGCTTCGACAGGGGATCAGCCGAACTGTTTTTT

D: -
J: TRBJ1-1
V: TRBV7-3
size: -
CDR3: CASSLWPPQYKGTTEAFF
DNA: TGTGCCAGCAGCTTATGGCCCCCCCAGTACAAGGGTACCACTGAAGCTTTCTTT

D: -
J: TRBJ2-7
V: TRBV5-1
size: few
CDR3: CASSLRVANEQYF
DNA: TGCGCCAGCAGCTTGAGGGTGGCTAACGAGCAGTACTTC

D: TRBD1
J: TRBJ1-1
V: TRBV6-7
size: -
CDR3: CASSSDRVGTEAFF
DNA: TGTGCCAGCAGCAGTGACAGGGTAGGCACTGAAGCTTTCTTT

D: -
J: TRBJ1-2
V: TRBV6-5
size: -
CDR3: CASSRDGTRGGYTF
DNA: TGTGCCAGCAGTAGAGACGGGACTCGTGGTGGCTACACCTTC

D: -
J: TRBJ1-6
V: TRBV7-8
size: -
CDR3: CASSLSQRADSPLHF
DNA: TGTGCCAGCAGCTTATCGCAGCGGGCCGATTCACCCCTCCACTTT

D: TRBD2
J: TRBJ2-7
V: TRBV27
size: -
CDR3: CASRSGRVTYEQYF
DNA: TGTGCCAGCCGAAGCGGGAGGGTTACCTACGAGCAGTACTTC

D: TRBD1
J: TRBJ1-2
V: TRBV25-1
size: -
CDR3: CASSEKLGQGDGYTF
DNA: TGTGCCAGCAGTGAAAAGCTCGGGCAGGGGGATGGCTACACCTTC

D: -
J: TRBJ1-4
V: TRBV15
size: -
CDR3: CATSRDQGTNEKLFF
DNA: TGTGCCACCAGCAGAGATCAGGGGACTAATGAAAAACTGTTTTTT

D: -
J: TRBJ1-2
V: TRBV30
size: -
CDR3: CAWSQQVRDGYTF
DNA: TGTGCCTGGAGCCAACAGGTGCGTGATGGCTACACCTTC

D: -
J: TRBJ1-2
V: TRBV3-1/TRBV3-2
size: -
CDR3: CASSQVSRGYGYTF
DNA: TGTGCCAGCAGCCAAGTCAGTAGGGGCTATGGCTACACCTTC

D: -
J: TRBJ2-3
V: TRBV19
size: -
CDR3: CASSEGTDTQYF
DNA: TGTGCCAGTAGTGAGGGGACAGATACGCAGTATTTT

D: -
J: TRBJ1-5
V: TRBV24-1
size: -
CDR3: CATSDAGGVRNQPQHF
DNA: TGTGCCACCAGTGATGCCGGCGGGGTGAGGAATCAGCCCCAGCATTTT

D: TRBD1
J: TRBJ2-5
V: TRBV5-1
size: -
CDR3: CASSLGTVQETQYF
DNA: TGCGCCAGCAGCCTCGGGACAGTCCAAGAGACCCAGTACTTC

D: TRBD1
J: TRBJ2-1
V: TRBV28
size: once
CDR3: CATQKPGQYNEQFF
DNA: TGTGCCACCCAAAAGCCGGGACAGTACAATGAGCAGTTCTTC

D: -
J: TRBJ1-4
V: TRBV6-5
size: -
CDR3: CASSYSEWGEDEKLFF
DNA: TGTGCCAGCAGTTACTCGGAGTGGGGGGAAGATGAAAAACTGTTTTTT

D: TRBD1
J: TRBJ1-4
V: TRBV6-5
size: -
CDR3: CASSETGGRKLFF
DNA: TGTGCCAGCAGCGAGACAGGGGGTCGGAAACTGTTTTTT

D: -
J: TRBJ1-3
V: TRBV5-1
size: -
CDR3: CASSPLDLATGNTIYF
DNA: TGCGCCAGCAGCCCCCTCGATTTAGCGACTGGAAACACCATATATTTT